This note documents a single T cell receptor (beta chain) sequence. Naive CD8 cells, CD45RO-negative and positively selected for CCR7, excluded terminally differentiated effector memory CD45RA+ cells. The data are from a study of shared clonotypes between healthy human individuals. Looked up from germline, CDR1 is SGDLS and CDR2 is YYNGEE. This CDR3 contains 14 residues. Trimming took off 4 bases at V and 0 bases at J, with 11 bases between the two ends. Clones were read by immunoSEQ multiplex PCR, and TCRdb kept only the in-frame ones, dropping some. This sample has approximately 590,000 clones, with roughly 96% found just once.

The receptor was derived from a woman younger than 45 in good health. Sequenced material: naive CD8+ T cells sorted from blood. This sequence joins TRBV9 and TRBJ2-7; D gene unclear. This CDR3 is CASSHGLGSYEQYF. DNA of the CDR3: TGTGCCAGCAGCCATGGCCTTGGCTCCTACGAGCAGTACTTC.